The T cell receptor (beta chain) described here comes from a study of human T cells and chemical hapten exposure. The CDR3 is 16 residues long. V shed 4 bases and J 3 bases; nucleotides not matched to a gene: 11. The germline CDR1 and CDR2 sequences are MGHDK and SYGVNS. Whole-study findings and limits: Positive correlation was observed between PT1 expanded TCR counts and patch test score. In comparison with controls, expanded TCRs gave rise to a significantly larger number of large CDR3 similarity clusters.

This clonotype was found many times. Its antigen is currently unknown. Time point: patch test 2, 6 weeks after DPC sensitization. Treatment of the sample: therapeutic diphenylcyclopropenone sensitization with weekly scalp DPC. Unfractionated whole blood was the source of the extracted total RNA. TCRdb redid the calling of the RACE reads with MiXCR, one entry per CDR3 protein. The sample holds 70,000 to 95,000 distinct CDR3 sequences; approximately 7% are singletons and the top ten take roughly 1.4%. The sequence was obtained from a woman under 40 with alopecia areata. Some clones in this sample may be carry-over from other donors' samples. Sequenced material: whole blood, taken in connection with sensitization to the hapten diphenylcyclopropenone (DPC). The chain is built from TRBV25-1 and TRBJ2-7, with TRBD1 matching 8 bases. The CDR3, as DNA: TGTGCCAGCAGTGGACAACTGGTGACAGGGGTCTACGAGCAGTACTTC. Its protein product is CASSGQLVTGVYEQYF.